Many counts were recorded for the clone carrying this T cell receptor beta chain. Its antigen remains unidentified. This specimen belongs to a study of T-cell reconstitution after alpha-beta-depleted transplantation in children. Study-wide results and limits: Counts and diversity of T cells one year after transplant came mostly from newly produced T cells. Several hundred expanded graft clones reportedly gave rise to the alpha-beta T cells present about two months after transplant.

The authors prepared the TCRbeta library with unique molecular identifiers. In TCRdb, the PCR reads were re-called with MiXCR into one record per CDR3 protein. The sample lists about 500,000 distinct CDR3 sequences; roughly 10% were seen once. The germline V and J ends were trimmed by 7 bases and 1 base, with 3 bases remaining between them. Germline lookup yields CDR1 SQVTM and CDR2 ANQGSEA. The CDR3 loop spans 10 amino acids. The sequence derives from a female patient younger than 10 who had a stem cell transplant for aplastic anemia, so the T cells may come from the graft donor. Material: PBMCs, mostly from graft donor cells, obtained 180 days after TCRalphabeta/CD19-depleted stem cell transplant. V and J are TRBV29-1 and TRBJ2-3; D ambiguous. The CDR3 loop is CSARTDTQYF. CDR3 DNA: TGCAGCGCCCGCACAGATACGCAGTATTTT.